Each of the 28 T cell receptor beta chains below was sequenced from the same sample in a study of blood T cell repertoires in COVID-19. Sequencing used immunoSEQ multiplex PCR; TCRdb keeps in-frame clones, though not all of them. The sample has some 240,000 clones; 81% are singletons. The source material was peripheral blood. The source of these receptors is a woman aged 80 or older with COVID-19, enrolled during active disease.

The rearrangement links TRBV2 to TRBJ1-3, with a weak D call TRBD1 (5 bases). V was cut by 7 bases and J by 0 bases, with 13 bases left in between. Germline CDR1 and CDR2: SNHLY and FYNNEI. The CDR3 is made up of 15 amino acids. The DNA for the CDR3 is TGTGCCAGCACTACTGGGGGGGGCTCTGGAAACACCATATATTTT. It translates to CASTTGGGSGNTIYF.

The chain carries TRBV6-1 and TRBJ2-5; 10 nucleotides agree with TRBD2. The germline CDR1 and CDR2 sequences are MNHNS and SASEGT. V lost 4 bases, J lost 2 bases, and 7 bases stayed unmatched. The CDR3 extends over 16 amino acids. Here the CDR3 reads CASSARTSGGQETQYF. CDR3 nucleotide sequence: TGTGCCAGCAGTGCTAGGACTAGCGGAGGGCAAGAGACCCAGTACTTC.

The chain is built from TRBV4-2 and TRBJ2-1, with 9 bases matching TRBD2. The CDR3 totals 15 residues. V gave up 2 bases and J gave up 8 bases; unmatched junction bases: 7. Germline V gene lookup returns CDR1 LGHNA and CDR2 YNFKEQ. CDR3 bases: TGTGCCAGCAGCCAACGGCTAGCGGGGCCGGATGAGCAGTTCTTC. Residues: CASSQRLAGPDEQFF.

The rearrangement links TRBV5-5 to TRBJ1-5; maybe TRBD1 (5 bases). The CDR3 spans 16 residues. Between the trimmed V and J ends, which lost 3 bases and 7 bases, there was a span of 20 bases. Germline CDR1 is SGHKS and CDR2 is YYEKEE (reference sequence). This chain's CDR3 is CASSSSPREPVQPQHF. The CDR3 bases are TGTGCCAGCAGCTCCAGCCCCAGGGAACCCGTCCAGCCCCAGCATTTT.

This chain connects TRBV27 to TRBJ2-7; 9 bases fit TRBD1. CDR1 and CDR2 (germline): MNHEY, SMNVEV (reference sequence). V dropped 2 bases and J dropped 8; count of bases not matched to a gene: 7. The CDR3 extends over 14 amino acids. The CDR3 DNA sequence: TGTGCCAGCAGTTTAGAACAGGGGGCAAGAAAGCAGTACTTC. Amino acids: CASSLEQGARKQYF.

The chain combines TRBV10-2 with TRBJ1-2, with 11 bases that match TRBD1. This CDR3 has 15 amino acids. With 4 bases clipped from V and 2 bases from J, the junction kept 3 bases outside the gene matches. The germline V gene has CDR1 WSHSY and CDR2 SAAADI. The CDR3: CASSAGQGANYGYTF. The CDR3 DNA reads TGCGCCAGCAGTGCCGGACAGGGGGCGAACTATGGCTACACCTTC.

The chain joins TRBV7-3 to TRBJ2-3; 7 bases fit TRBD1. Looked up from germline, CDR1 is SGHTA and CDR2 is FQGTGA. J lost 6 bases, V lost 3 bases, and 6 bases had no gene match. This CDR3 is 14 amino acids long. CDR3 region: CASSFRGPGDTQYF. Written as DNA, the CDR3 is TGTGCCAGCAGCTTTAGGGGGCCGGGCGATACGCAGTATTTT.

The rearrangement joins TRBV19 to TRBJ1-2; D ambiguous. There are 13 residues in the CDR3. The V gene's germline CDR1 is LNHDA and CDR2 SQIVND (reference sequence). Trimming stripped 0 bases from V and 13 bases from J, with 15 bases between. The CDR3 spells CASSIDAGRSCTF. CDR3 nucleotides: TGTGCCAGTAGTATAGACGCGGGCCGGAGCTGCACCTTC. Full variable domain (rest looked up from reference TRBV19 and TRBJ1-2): DGGITQSPKYLFRKEGQNVTLSCEQNLNHDAMYWYRQDPGQGLRLIYYSQIVNDFQKGDIAEGYSVSREKKESFPLTVTSAQKNPTAFYLCASSIDAGRSCTFGSGTRLTVV.

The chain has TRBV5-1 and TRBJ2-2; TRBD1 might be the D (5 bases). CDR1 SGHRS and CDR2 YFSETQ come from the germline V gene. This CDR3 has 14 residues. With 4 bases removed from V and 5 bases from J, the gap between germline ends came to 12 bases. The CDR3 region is CASSQSTGTGELFF. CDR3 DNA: TGCGCCAGCAGCCAATCTACAGGTACCGGGGAGCTGTTTTTT.

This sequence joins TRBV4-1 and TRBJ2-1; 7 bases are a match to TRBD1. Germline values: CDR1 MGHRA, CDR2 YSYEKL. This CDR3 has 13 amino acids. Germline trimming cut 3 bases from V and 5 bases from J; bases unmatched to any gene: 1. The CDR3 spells CASSHGQDNEQFF. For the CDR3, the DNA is TGCGCCAGCAGCCATGGACAGGACAATGAGCAGTTCTTC.

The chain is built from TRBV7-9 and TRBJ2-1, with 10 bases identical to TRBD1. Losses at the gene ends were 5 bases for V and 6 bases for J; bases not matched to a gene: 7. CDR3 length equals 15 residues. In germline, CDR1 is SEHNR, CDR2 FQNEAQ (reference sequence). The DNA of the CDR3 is TGTGCCAGCAGCATCGACAGGGGGCGAGGCAATGAGCAGTTCTTC. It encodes CASSIDRGRGNEQFF.

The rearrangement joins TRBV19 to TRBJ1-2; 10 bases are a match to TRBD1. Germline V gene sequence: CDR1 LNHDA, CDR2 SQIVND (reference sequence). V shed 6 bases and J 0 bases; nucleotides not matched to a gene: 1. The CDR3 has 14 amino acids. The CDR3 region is CASRGQGTNYGYTF. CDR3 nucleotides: TGTGCCAGTAGGGGACAGGGGACTAACTATGGCTACACCTTC.

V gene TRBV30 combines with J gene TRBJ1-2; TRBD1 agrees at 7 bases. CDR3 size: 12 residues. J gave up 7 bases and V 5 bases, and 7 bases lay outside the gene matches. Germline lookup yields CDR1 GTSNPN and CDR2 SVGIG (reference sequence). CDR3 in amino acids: CAWREGARGYTF. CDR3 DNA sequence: TGTGCCTGGCGTGAGGGGGCGCGTGGCTACACCTTC.

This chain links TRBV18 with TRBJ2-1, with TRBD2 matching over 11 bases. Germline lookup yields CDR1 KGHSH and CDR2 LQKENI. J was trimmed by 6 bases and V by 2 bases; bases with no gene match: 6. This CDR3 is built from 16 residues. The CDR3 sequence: CASSPFTGLAVNEQFF. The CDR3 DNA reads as TGTGCCAGCTCACCATTTACGGGACTAGCGGTCAATGAGCAGTTCTTC.

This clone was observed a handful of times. DNA for the CDR3: TGTGCCAGCAGTAGGGAGGGGAGAGAGCCCCAGCATTTT. Its translation: CASSREGREPQHF. The chain is built from TRBV6-6 and TRBJ1-5; D may be TRBD1 (5 bases). The CDR3 contains 13 residues. V lost 5 bases and J 8 bases, leaving 13 bases between the germline ends. The germline gives CDR1 MNHNY, CDR2 SVGAGI (reference sequence).

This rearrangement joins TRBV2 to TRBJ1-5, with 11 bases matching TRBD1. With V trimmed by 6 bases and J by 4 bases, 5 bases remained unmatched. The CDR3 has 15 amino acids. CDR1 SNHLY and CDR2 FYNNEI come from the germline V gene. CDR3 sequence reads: CASRAGTGGNQPQHF. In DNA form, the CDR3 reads TGTGCCAGCAGAGCCGGGACAGGGGGGAATCAGCCCCAGCATTTT.

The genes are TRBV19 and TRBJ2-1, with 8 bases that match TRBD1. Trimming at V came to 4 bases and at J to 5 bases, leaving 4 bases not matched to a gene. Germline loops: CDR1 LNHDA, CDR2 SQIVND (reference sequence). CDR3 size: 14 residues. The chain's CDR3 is CASSTGGRNNEQFF. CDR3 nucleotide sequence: TGTGCCAGTAGTACAGGGGGCAGGAACAATGAGCAGTTCTTC.

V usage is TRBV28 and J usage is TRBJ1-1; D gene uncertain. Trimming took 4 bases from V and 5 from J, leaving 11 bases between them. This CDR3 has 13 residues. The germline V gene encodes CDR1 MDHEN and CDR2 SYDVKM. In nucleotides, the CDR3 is TGTGCCAGCAGTTACCCTCCGGGGACTGAAGCTTTCTTT. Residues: CASSYPPGTEAFF.

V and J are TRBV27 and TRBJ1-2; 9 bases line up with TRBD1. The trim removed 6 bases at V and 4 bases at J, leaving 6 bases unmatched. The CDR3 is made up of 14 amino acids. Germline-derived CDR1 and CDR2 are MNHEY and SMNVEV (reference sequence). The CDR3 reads CASRRDRVGYGYTF. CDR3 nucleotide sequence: TGTGCCAGCAGACGGGACAGGGTGGGCTATGGCTACACCTTC.

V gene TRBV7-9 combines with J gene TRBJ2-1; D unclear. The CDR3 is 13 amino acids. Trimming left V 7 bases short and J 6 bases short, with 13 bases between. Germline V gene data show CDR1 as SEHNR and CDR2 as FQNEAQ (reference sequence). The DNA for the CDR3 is TGTGCCAGCACTTATTTAACGGGCAATGAGCAGTTCTTC. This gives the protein CASTYLTGNEQFF. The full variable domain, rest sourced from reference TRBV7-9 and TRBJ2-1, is DTGVSQNPRHKITKRGQNVTFRCDPISEHNRLYWYRQTLGQGPEFLTYFQNEAQLEKSRLLSDRFSAERPKGSFSTLEIQRTEQGDSAMYLCASTYLTGNEQFFGPGTRLTVL.

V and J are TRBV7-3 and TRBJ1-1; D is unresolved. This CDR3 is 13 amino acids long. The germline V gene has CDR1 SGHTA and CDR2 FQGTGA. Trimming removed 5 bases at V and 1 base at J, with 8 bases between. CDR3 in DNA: TGTGCCAGCAGCCTCCGGGGGAACACTGAAGCTTTCTTT. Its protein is CASSLRGNTEAFF. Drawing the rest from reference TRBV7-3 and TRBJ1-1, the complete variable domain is GAGVSQTPSNKVTEKGKYVELRCDPISGHTALYWYRQSLGQGPEFLIYFQGTGAADDSGLPNDRFFAVRPEGSVSTLKIQRTERGDSAVYLCASSLRGNTEAFFGQGTRLTVV.

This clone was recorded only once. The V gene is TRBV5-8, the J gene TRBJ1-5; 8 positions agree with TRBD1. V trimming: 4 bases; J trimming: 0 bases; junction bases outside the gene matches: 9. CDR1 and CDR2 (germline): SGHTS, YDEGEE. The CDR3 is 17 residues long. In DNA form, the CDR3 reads TGTGCCAGCAGCCCAGGGGGCCCCCATTATAGCAATCAGCCCCAGCATTTT. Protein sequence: CASSPGGPHYSNQPQHF.

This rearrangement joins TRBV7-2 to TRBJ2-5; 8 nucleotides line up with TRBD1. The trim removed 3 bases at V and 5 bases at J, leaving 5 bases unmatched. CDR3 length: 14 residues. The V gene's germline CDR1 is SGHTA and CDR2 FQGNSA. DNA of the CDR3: TGTGCCAGCAGCTTTCGACAGGGGAGTGAGACCCAGTACTTC. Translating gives CASSFRQGSETQYF.

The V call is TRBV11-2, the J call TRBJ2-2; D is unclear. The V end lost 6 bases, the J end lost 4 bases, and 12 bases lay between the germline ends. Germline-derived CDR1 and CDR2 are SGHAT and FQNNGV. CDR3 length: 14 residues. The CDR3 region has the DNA TGTGCCAGCAGACTCGCCAGGCCCACCGGGGAGCTGTTTTTT. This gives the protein CASRLARPTGELFF.

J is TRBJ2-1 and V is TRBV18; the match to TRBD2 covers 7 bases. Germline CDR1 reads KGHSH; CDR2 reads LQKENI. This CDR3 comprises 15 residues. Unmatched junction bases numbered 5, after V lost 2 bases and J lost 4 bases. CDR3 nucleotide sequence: TGTGCCAGCTCACCAAGCCTAGCGGCGTACAATGAGCAGTTCTTC. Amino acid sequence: CASSPSLAAYNEQFF.

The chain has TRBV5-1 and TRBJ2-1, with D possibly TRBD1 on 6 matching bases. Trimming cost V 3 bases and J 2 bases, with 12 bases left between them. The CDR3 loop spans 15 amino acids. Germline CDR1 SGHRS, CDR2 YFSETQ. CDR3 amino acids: CASSSGGSTYNEQFF. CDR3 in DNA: TGCGCCAGCAGCTCTGGGGGCTCCACCTACAATGAGCAGTTCTTC.

The CDR3 spells CASSTDINSPLHF. Written as DNA, the CDR3 is TGTGCCAGCTCAACGGACATAAATTCACCCCTCCACTTT. The V and J genes are TRBV18 and TRBJ1-6, with a tentative D call TRBD1 (5 bases). The CDR3 spans 13 residues. CDR1 and CDR2 (germline): KGHSH, LQKENI. V lost 5 bases and J lost 7, with 9 bases in between.

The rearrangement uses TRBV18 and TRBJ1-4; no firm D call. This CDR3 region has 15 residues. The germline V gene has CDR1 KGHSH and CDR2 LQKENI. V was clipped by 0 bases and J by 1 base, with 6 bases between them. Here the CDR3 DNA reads TGTGCCAGCTCACCACCCCGGGGAACTAATGAAAAACTGTTTTTT. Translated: CASSPPRGTNEKLFF.